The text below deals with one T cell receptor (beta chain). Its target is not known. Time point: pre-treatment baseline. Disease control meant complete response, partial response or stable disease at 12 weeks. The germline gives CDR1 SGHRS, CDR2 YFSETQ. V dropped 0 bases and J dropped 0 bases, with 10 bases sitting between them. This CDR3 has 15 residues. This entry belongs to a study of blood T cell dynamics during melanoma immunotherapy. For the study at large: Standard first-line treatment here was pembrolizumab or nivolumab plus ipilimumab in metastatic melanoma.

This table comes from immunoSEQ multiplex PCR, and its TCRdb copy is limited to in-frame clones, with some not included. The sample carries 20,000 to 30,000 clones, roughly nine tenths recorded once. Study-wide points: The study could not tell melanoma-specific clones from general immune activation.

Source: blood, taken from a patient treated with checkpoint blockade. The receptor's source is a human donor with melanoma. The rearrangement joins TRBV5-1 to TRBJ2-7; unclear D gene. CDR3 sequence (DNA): TGCGCCAGCAGCTTGGGAGCATCGAGCTCCTACGAGCAGTACTTC. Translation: CASSLGASSSYEQYF. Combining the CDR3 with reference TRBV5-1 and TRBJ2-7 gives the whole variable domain KAGVTQTPRYLIKTRGQQVTLSCSPISGHRSVSWYQQTPGQGLQFLFEYFSETQRNKGNFPGRFSGRQFSNSRSEMNVSTLELGDSALYLCASSLGASSSYEQYFGPGTRLTVT.